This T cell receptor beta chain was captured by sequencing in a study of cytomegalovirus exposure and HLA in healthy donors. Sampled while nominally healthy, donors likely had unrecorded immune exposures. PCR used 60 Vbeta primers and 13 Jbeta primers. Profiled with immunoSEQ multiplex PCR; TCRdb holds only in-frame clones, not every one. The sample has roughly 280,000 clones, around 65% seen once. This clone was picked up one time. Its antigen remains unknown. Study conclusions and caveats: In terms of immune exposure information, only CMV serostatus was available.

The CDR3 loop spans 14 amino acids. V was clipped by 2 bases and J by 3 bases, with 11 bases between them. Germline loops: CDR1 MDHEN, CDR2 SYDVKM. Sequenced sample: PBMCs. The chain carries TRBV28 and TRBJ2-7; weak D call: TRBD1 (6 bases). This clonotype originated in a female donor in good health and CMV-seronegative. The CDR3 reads CASSLRRGGYEQYF. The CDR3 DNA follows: TGTGCCAGCAGTTTACGGAGAGGGGGCTACGAGCAGTACTTC.